This section outlines one TCR beta chain sequence together with its context. Its antigen is not known. The data derive from a study of blood T cells in healthy people across ages. Study-level background: Template switching recovered approximately one barcoded beta molecule for every two T cells.

General study points: Significant beta diversity loss was already apparent by age about 39, declining roughly linearly.

Germline CDR1 and CDR2: DFQATT and SNEGSKA (reference sequence). V dropped 3 bases and J dropped 11 bases, with 10 bases sitting between them. The CDR3 length is 10 residues. A J-beta primer mix and a sample-barcoded 5' primer were used in a second PCR of roughly 7 to 12 cycles. Every cDNA molecule bore a tag from a template-switch adaptor containing 12 random nucleotides. TCRdb reprocessed the 5' RACE reads via MiXCR and lists one record per CDR3 protein. The repertoire consists of roughly 1.5 million distinct CDR3 sequences, with roughly two fifths occurring once and the leading ten covering under 5%. Per sample, at least 6 micrograms of total RNA were extracted.

The chain uses TRBV20-1 and TRBJ2-5; D not resolved. The material sequenced was blood. The TCR comes from a woman under 30 in good health. The CDR3 protein is CSARWEEQYF. In nucleotides, the CDR3 is TGCAGTGCTAGGTGGGAAGAGCAGTACTTC.